The clone carrying this T cell receptor (beta chain) turned up a few times. Reverse transcription of approximately 520 ng total RNA with a constant-region primer produced TCR beta cDNA. ARM-PCR, slightly modified, supplied the TCR beta libraries through three nested multiplex PCR rounds. Two initial PCR rounds of about 9 cycles each paired TRBV1-TRBV30 forward primers with a C-beta reverse primer. TCRdb independently ran MiXCR on the multiplex PCR reads; one entry per CDR3 protein. The sample shows 250,000 to 350,000 distinct CDR3 sequences, around three fifths of them seen only once. This entry is derived from a study of tumor-infiltrating lymphocytes in primary liver carcinoma. Germline V gives CDR1 MNHEY, CDR2 SVGEGT. The CDR3 has 15 residues. The ends lost 5 bases at V and 6 bases at J; junction bases unmatched: 7. Blood RNA originated from unsorted whole blood, with germline DNA additionally extracted.

This receptor was identified in a woman under 40 with primary liver carcinoma and hepatitis B virus infection. The chain links TRBV6-2 or TRBV6-3 to TRBJ1-6; 7 nucleotides line up with TRBD1. Sequencing used peripheral blood. The CDR3: CASSPGTATNSPLHF. The CDR3 DNA reads TGTGCCAGCAGTCCTGGGACAGCAACTAATTCACCCCTCCACTTT.